The 9 T cell receptor beta chains below come from one sample, sequenced in a study of control samples from healthy donors and cancer patients. TCRdb's table, derived via immunoSEQ multiplex PCR, lists solely in-frame clones and lacks some. The sample contains 120,000 or so clones, around 86% of which appear only once. Sample: blood. All receptors derive from a man in his forties or fifties in good health.

V is TRBV5-1 and J is TRBJ2-5; D is uncertain. This CDR3 contains 15 residues. V was clipped by 0 bases and J by 4 bases, with 13 bases between them. Per the germline V gene, CDR1 is SGHRS and CDR2 is YFSETQ. The CDR3 here is CASSLEGQEIETQYF. CDR3 bases: TGCGCCAGCAGCTTGGAAGGGCAGGAAATAGAGACCCAGTACTTC.

V and J are TRBV19 and TRBJ1-6, with 7 bases lining up with TRBD1. There are 16 residues in the CDR3. Trimming took 10 bases from V and 6 from J; bases not matched to a gene: 15. Germline V gives CDR1 LNHDA, CDR2 SQIVND (reference sequence). The CDR3 DNA sequence: TGTGCCAATGAGACAGGGCGGAAAAGGGGTAATTCACCCCTCCACTTT. Its protein product is CANETGRKRGNSPLHF.

The genes are TRBV7-2 and TRBJ1-4; TRBD1 agrees at 11 bases. V was clipped by 5 bases and J by 6 bases; unmatched bases: 8. The CDR3 spans 16 residues. In germline, CDR1 is SGHTA, CDR2 FQGNSA. The CDR3 sequence is CASSTYRTGGDEKLFF. The DNA for the CDR3 is TGTGCCAGCAGCACCTACCGGACAGGGGGCGATGAAAAACTGTTTTTT.

The genes are TRBV12-1 and TRBJ1-6. TRBV12-1 is a pseudogene segment. This CDR3 spans 15 amino acids. CDR3: CASSLETYYNSPLHF. Here the CDR3 DNA reads TGTGCCAGCAGCCTTGAGACCTACTATAATTCACCCCTCCACTTT.

V usage is TRBV5-8 and J usage is TRBJ1-2, with a tentative D call TRBD1 (6 bases). The length of the CDR3 is 13 residues. V lost 6 bases, J lost 5 bases, and 14 bases lay in between. CDR1 is SGHTS, CDR2 YDEGEE, per germline. CDR3 DNA sequence: TGTGCCAGCAAGGACCTAGGGGGTTATGGCTACACCTTC. Protein: CASKDLGGYGYTF.

The gene calls are TRBV10-1 and TRBJ1-2; 8 bases are a match to TRBD1. This CDR3 has 13 residues. The trim removed 5 bases at V and 4 bases at J, leaving 3 bases unmatched. Germline assignment: CDR1 WNHNN and CDR2 SYGVQD (reference sequence). The CDR3 sequence is CASSLDRAYGYTF. CDR3 in DNA: TGCGCCAGCAGTCTGGACAGGGCCTATGGCTACACCTTC.

CDR3 sequence: CASAQKNIQYF. CDR3 DNA: TGTGCCAGCGCACAGAAAAACATTCAGTACTTC. The chain combines TRBV14 with TRBJ2-4; no clear D gene. The CDR3 contains 11 residues. Germline V gene data show CDR1 as SGHDN and CDR2 as FVKESK. V gave up 8 bases and J gave up 4 bases, with 6 bases separating them.

J is TRBJ2-7 and V is TRBV6-5; TRBD2 aligns across 10 bases. CDR1 and CDR2 (germline): MNHEY, SVGAGI. This CDR3 contains 16 residues. The V and J ends lost 0 bases and 5 bases, in that order; junction bases with no gene match: 7. The chain's CDR3 is CASSYSLAGVNNEQYF. The DNA for the CDR3 is TGTGCCAGCAGTTACTCGCTAGCGGGGGTCAACAACGAGCAGTACTTC.

The rearrangement links TRBV7-2 to TRBJ2-2; possible D gene TRBD2, 6 bases. Trimming stripped 1 base from V and 3 bases from J, with 9 bases between. The CDR3 covers 15 residues. The germline gives CDR1 SGHTA, CDR2 FQGNSA. CDR3 protein: CASSLGWRDTGELFF. The CDR3 DNA reads TGTGCCAGCAGCTTAGGGTGGAGGGACACCGGGGAGCTGTTTTTT.